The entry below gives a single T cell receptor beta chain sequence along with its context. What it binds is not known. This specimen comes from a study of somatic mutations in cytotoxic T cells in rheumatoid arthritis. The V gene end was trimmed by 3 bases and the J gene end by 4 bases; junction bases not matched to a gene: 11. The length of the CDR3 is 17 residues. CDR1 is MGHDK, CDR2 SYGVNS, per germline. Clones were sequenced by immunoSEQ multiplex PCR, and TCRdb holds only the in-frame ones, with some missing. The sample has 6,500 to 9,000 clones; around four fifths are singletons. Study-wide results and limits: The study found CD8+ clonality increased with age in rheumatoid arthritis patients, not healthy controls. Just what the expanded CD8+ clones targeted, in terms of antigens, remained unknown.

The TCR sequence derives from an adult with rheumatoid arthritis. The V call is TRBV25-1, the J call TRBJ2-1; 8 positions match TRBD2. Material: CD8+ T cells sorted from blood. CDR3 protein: CASSDPLGLAGYNEQFF. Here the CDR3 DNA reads TGTGCCAGCAGTGACCCCCTCGGGCTAGCGGGTTACAATGAGCAGTTCTTC.